Described below is a single TCR beta chain sequence and its context. It has no known antigen specificity. Base qualities are not at hand, and no much larger clone is one base apart. These data originate in a study of technical replicates of blood from a few donors (dated by TCRdb to between 2016 and 2019). Library generation was performed with the immunoSEQ multiplex PCR assay. Sourced from immuneACCESS, this table was stored by TCRdb with only in-frame sequences that have V and J called. A share of the clones is absent; for the studies checked, an unresolved V gene accounts for under half, and the remainder has no known explanation. This sample comprises roughly 87,000 clones, 90% to 95% of them detected only once. 0.39% of the sample goes to the ten largest clones. The germline V gene encodes CDR1 MDHEN and CDR2 SYDVKM. The V end gives up 8 bases and the J end 0 bases, leaving 9 bases in the junction not matched to a gene. The CDR3 measures 16 amino acids from cysteine to phenylalanine. The CDR3 DNA has 48 bases and is translated from base 1.

This clonotype was sampled from a human donor in good health. The chain employs TRBV28 and TRBJ1-1, with TRBD1 identical over 10 junction bases. Sequencing was carried out using T cells isolated from PBMCs. The CDR3 loop reads CASETGGGWVNTEAFF. In nucleotide form, the sequence is TGTGCCAGCGAGACAGGGGGCGGATGGGTGAACACTGAAGCTTTCTTT.